Following are 18 T cell receptor beta chains from one sample sequenced in a study of Ad26.COV2.S vaccination and SARS-CoV-2 variants. Profiled with immunoSEQ multiplex PCR; TCRdb holds only in-frame clones, not every one. The sample holds about half a million clones; roughly nine tenths are singletons and the top ten take under 2%. The treatment is: some 20 received Ad26.COV2.S at low or high dose, single or two shots; 5 received placebo; per-sample allocation not given. The samples date from day 63 after the first vaccine or placebo injection. The sequences come from peripheral blood, collected in a trial of Ad26.COV2.S vaccine versus placebo. The receptors come from a person aged 18-65 years who received the Ad26.COV2.S COVID-19 vaccine or a placebo.

CDR3 amino acids: CASSFQDGTLEQYF. CDR3 nucleotides: TGTGCCAGCAGCTTCCAGGACGGGACCCTCGAGCAGTACTTC. The chain combines TRBV13 with TRBJ2-7, with D perhaps given as TRBD1 or TRBD2 (5 bases each). The germline gives CDR1 PRHDT, CDR2 FYEKMQ (reference sequence). Trimming took off 3 bases at V and 6 bases at J, with 15 bases between the two ends. The CDR3 sequence is 14 residues long.

The chain has TRBV7-2 and TRBJ1-5; weak D call: TRBD1 (6 bases). The CDR3 runs to 13 residues. V lost 5 bases, J lost 10 bases, and 15 bases lay in between. Germline V gene data show CDR1 as SGHTA and CDR2 as FQGNSA. CDR3 residues: CASSQGPHAPQHF. In nucleotides, the CDR3 is TGTGCCAGCAGCCAGGGGCCCCATGCCCCCCAGCATTTT.

The sample holds one count of this clone. The chain couples TRBV7-2 to TRBJ1-2, with TRBD1 as a possible D gene (5 bases). V lost 5 bases and J lost 5, with 18 bases in between. The CDR3 has 15 residues. The germline gives CDR1 SGHTA, CDR2 FQGNSA. The CDR3 DNA follows: TGTGCCAGCAGCCGGACTTCAGTGGGGACGTATGGCTACACCTTC. This encodes CASSRTSVGTYGYTF. The complete variable domain, with remaining parts taken from reference TRBV7-2 and TRBJ1-2, reads GAGVSQSPSNKVTEKGKDVELRCDPISGHTALYWYRQSLGQGLEFLIYFQGNSAPDKSGLPSDRFSAERTGGSVSTLTIQRTQQEDSAVYLCASSRTSVGTYGYTFGSGTRLTVV.

The CDR3 is CASSQTHKNTGELFF. The DNA of the CDR3 is TGTGCCAGCAGCCAAACACACAAAAACACCGGGGAGCTGTTTTTT. The rearrangement joins TRBV11-2 to TRBJ2-2; no definite D call. The CDR3 spans 15 residues. Germline V CDR1 and CDR2: SGHAT, FQNNGV. Trimming shortened V by 5 bases and J by 2 bases, and 12 bases separated the two germline ends.

This clone was picked up a small number of times. This chain connects TRBV9 to TRBJ1-6, with D perhaps matching TRBD1 (5 bases). This CDR3 has 13 amino acids. Trimming cost V 7 bases and J 5 bases, with 10 bases left between them. Germline V gene lookup returns CDR1 SGDLS and CDR2 YYNGEE. This CDR3 is CASQGPDNSPLHF. In nucleotides, the CDR3 is TGTGCCAGCCAGGGACCTGATAATTCACCCCTCCACTTT.

The chain is built from TRBV5-1 and TRBJ2-7; D not certain. V lost 0 bases to trimming and J lost 6 bases, with 10 bases between them. The V gene's germline CDR1 is SGHRS and CDR2 YFSETQ. CDR3 length: 13 residues. The CDR3: CASSLVIASEQYF. The CDR3 region has the DNA TGCGCCAGCAGCTTGGTTATAGCTTCCGAGCAGTACTTC.

The V and J genes are TRBV7-9 and TRBJ2-1; a weak D match, TRBD1 (5 bases). V gave up 3 bases and J gave up 0 bases, with 9 bases separating them. Germline values: CDR1 SEHNR, CDR2 FQNEAQ (reference sequence). There are 15 residues in the CDR3. CDR3 residues: CASSLMGLSYNEQFF. CDR3 nucleotides: TGTGCCAGCAGCTTGATGGGGCTCTCCTACAATGAGCAGTTCTTC.

This chain uses TRBV15 with TRBJ2-1; 7 nucleotides match TRBD1. This CDR3 contains 14 residues. The V segment lost 5 bases and the J segment 4 bases; nucleotides outside the gene matches: 5. Looked up from germline, CDR1 is LNHNV and CDR2 is YYDKDF (reference sequence). The CDR3 is CATSGPRGYNEQFF. Written as DNA, the CDR3 is TGTGCCACCAGCGGCCCCAGGGGGTACAATGAGCAGTTCTTC.

With regard to this clone: The same CDR3 arises from other DNA sequences in this sample as well. The V and J genes are TRBV19 and TRBJ1-1, with 8 bases matching TRBD1. The CDR3 loop spans 13 amino acids. The V gene's germline CDR1 is LNHDA and CDR2 SQIVND (reference sequence). The V gene end was trimmed by 6 bases and the J gene end by 6 bases; junction bases not matched to a gene: 6. The DNA for the CDR3 is TGTGCCAGTAGCTTCCAGGGGGCGCCTGAAGCTTTCTTT. Amino acid sequence: CASSFQGAPEAFF.

The rearrangement joins TRBV6-5 to TRBJ1-4; 8 positions match TRBD1. Germline-derived CDR1 and CDR2 are MNHEY and SVGAGI. Trimming took 6 bases from V and 8 from J; bases not matched to a gene: 5. The CDR3 is 13 amino acids. CDR3 nucleotide sequence: TGTGCCAGCAGAGCCGGGACAGGCGAAAAACTGTTTTTT. It codes for CASRAGTGEKLFF.

CDR3 DNA: TGTGCCAGCAGCCTGGGGGTGGCTGAAGCTTTCTTT. Encoded protein: CASSLGVAEAFF. The J gene is TRBJ1-1, the V gene TRBV7-8, with TRBD1 as a possible D gene (5 bases). This CDR3 is built from 12 residues. CDR1 is SGHVS, CDR2 FQNEAQ, per germline. The V end lost 5 bases, the J end lost 6 bases, and 10 bases lay between the germline ends.

CDR3 residues: CASSRDSQVGNTGELFF. CDR3 in DNA: TGTGCCAGCTCACGAGACTCCCAAGTTGGGAACACCGGGGAGCTGTTTTTT. The chain recombines TRBV18 with TRBJ2-2; no clear D gene. V was shortened by 4 bases and J by 1 base, with 16 bases between the two germline ends. Germline lookup yields CDR1 KGHSH and CDR2 LQKENI. The length of the CDR3 is 17 residues.

This sequence joins TRBV28 and TRBJ1-4; D is unresolved. V lost 3 bases and J lost 4, with 12 bases in between. The CDR3 sequence is 15 residues long. Germline CDR1 MDHEN, CDR2 SYDVKM. The CDR3 coding sequence is TGTGCCAGCAGTTTTCCTGGTCGGGGTAATGAAAAACTGTTTTTT. As protein: CASSFPGRGNEKLFF.

The rearrangement joins TRBV27 to TRBJ2-7, with D possibly being TRBD2 (5 bases). Germline loops: CDR1 MNHEY, CDR2 SMNVEV (reference sequence). Trimming removed 6 bases from V and 9 bases from J, with 12 bases in between. This CDR3 contains 11 residues. CDR3 sequence (DNA): TGTGCCAGCAGGGCGGGTGGGCGGCAGTACTTC. It translates to CASRAGGRQYF.

The V and J genes are TRBV3-1 (or the pseudogene TRBV3-2) and TRBJ2-7; 9 bases agree with TRBD1. V dropped 2 bases and J dropped 2; count of bases not matched to a gene: 1. The CDR3 loop spans 14 amino acids. Looked up from germline, CDR1 is LGHDT and CDR2 is YNNKEL (reference sequence). CDR3 nucleotides: TGTGCCAGCAGCCAAAGGACAGGGGCCTACGAGCAGTACTTC. It translates to CASSQRTGAYEQYF.

The rearrangement links TRBV27 to TRBJ2-7, with D perhaps TRBD1 or TRBD2 (5 bases each). The CDR3 is 17 amino acids. Germline V gene data show CDR1 as MNHEY and CDR2 as SMNVEV (reference sequence). The ends were cut back, 4 bases at V and 2 bases at J, with 21 bases in the middle. The CDR3 is CASSSHGTGTATYEQYF. CDR3 DNA sequence: TGTGCCAGCAGTTCACATGGGACCGGGACGGCGACCTACGAGCAGTACTTC.

The V and J genes are TRBV7-8 and TRBJ1-6; 7 nucleotides agree with TRBD1. Germline V gene data show CDR1 as SGHVS and CDR2 as FQNEAQ. Trimming removed 1 base from V and 7 bases from J; junction bases left unmatched: 4. The CDR3 length is 15 residues. The CDR3 DNA reads TGTGCCAGCAGCTTAGTAGGGGACAGCAATTCACCCCTCCACTTT. Residues: CASSLVGDSNSPLHF.

This chain links TRBV7-8 with TRBJ2-7, with D tentatively TRBD2 (5 bases). The V gene's germline CDR1 is SGHVS and CDR2 FQNEAQ. Trimming shortened V by 3 bases and J by 5 bases, and 11 bases separated the two germline ends. This CDR3 region has 13 residues. The CDR3 coding sequence is TGTGCCAGCAGCTTGGGAGCTCCCCACGAGCAGTACTTC. Its translation: CASSLGAPHEQYF.